This passage covers 32 T cell receptor beta chains from one sample sequenced in a study of blood T cell repertoires in COVID-19. Method: immunoSEQ multiplex PCR; TCRdb's copy keeps in-frame clones and lacks some. This table has fewer than 200,000 clones, 80% to 90% appearing once. Specimen: peripheral blood. Receptor source: a man aged 45-60 years with active or convalescent COVID-19.

The CDR3 coding sequence is TGTGCCAGCAGCTTAAGACCTAGCGGGTTTAGCACAGATACGCAGTATTTT. Residues: CASSLRPSGFSTDTQYF. The rearrangement links TRBV7-2 to TRBJ2-3; 8 positions agree with TRBD2. With 2 bases clipped from V and 0 bases from J, the junction kept 7 bases outside the gene matches. Germline CDR1 SGHTA, CDR2 FQGNSA. The CDR3 spans 17 residues.

The genes are TRBV7-9 and TRBJ1-6, with 8 bases fitting TRBD1. Germline V CDR1 and CDR2: SEHNR, FQNEAQ (reference sequence). The CDR3 consists of 15 residues. The trim removed 1 base at V and 10 bases at J, leaving 6 bases unmatched. CDR3 in amino acids: CASSLGGQASSPLHF. In DNA, the CDR3 is TGTGCCAGCAGCTTAGGGGGACAGGCATCCTCACCCCTCCACTTT.

V gene TRBV18 combines with J gene TRBJ2-1, with 9 nucleotides matching TRBD1. The CDR3 is 15 residues long. Germline assignment: CDR1 KGHSH and CDR2 LQKENI. Trimming at V came to 4 bases and at J to 4 bases, leaving 5 bases not matched to a gene. The chain's CDR3 is CASSLRDREYNEQFF. In DNA, the CDR3 is TGTGCCAGCTCACTTAGGGACAGGGAATACAATGAGCAGTTCTTC. Full variable domain (rest looked up from reference TRBV18 and TRBJ2-1): NAGVMQNPRHLVRRRGQEARLRCSPMKGHSHVYWYRQLPEEGLKFMVYLQKENIIDESGMPKERFSAEFPKEGPSILRIQQVVRGDSAAYFCASSLRDREYNEQFFGPGTRLTVL.

The CDR3 here is CASSAAGQGLHSPLHF. CDR3 coding DNA: TGTGCCAGCAGCGCAGCCGGACAGGGATTGCATTCACCCCTCCACTTT. The gene calls are TRBV7-9 and TRBJ1-6; TRBD1 aligns across 8 bases. Germline V gives CDR1 SEHNR, CDR2 FQNEAQ (reference sequence). The CDR3 consists of 16 residues. With 5 bases clipped from V and 8 bases from J, the junction kept 11 bases outside the gene matches.

This sequence joins TRBV5-4 and TRBJ2-2; 9 bases map to TRBD2. Germline V gene lookup returns CDR1 SGHNT and CDR2 YYREEE (reference sequence). Unmatched junction bases numbered 10, after V lost 4 bases and J lost 3 bases. CDR3 length: 17 amino acids. In nucleotides, the CDR3 is TGTGCCAGCAGCCTTTTTTATAGGACTAGCGACACCGGGGAGCTGTTTTTT. Its translation: CASSLFYRTSDTGELFF. The variable domain in full, with the rest retrieved from reference TRBV5-4 and TRBJ2-2, is ETGVTQSPTHLIKTRGQQVTLRCSSQSGHNTVSWYQQALGQGPQFIFQYYREEENGRGNFPPRFSGLQFPNYSSELNVNALELDDSALYLCASSLFYRTSDTGELFFGEGSRLTVL.

This chain links TRBV28 with TRBJ2-5, with D maybe TRBD1 (6 bases). V lost 7 bases, J lost 4 bases, and 22 bases lay in between. The CDR3 runs 16 residues. Germline V gene sequence: CDR1 MDHEN, CDR2 SYDVKM. Written as DNA, the CDR3 is TGTGCCAGCAAGAGGGTGGGGGCTGGCTTCCGAGAGACCCAGTACTTC. Protein product: CASKRVGAGFRETQYF.

This clone turned up a few times. This sample also contains other DNA sequences that code for the same CDR3. The chain carries TRBV28 and TRBJ2-5; TRBD1 matches at 10 bases. Losses at the gene ends were 3 bases for V and 5 bases for J; bases not matched to a gene: 3. The CDR3 has 14 residues. Germline V CDR1 and CDR2: MDHEN, SYDVKM. The chain's CDR3 is CASSFPGQGETQYF. The CDR3 DNA reads TGTGCCAGCAGTTTCCCGGGACAGGGGGAGACCCAGTACTTC. Complete variable domain (other parts from reference TRBV28 and TRBJ2-5): DVKVTQSSRYLVKRTGEKVFLECVQDMDHENMFWYRQDPGLGLRLIYFSYDVKMKEKGDIPEGYSVSREKKERFSLILESASTNQTSMYLCASSFPGQGETQYFGPGTRLLVL.

The chain couples TRBV7-9 to TRBJ2-2, with D possibly being TRBD1 (5 bases). Per germline, CDR1 SEHNR and CDR2 FQNEAQ (reference sequence). The CDR3 length is 14 residues. The ends were cut back, 2 bases at V and 7 bases at J, with 11 bases in the middle. CDR3 region: CASSLLGDDGELFF. CDR3 sequence (DNA): TGTGCCAGCAGCTTACTAGGGGATGACGGGGAGCTGTTTTTT.

The V call is TRBV27, the J call TRBJ2-2; 7 positions agree with TRBD2. This CDR3 region has 15 residues. Germline V gene lookup returns CDR1 MNHEY and CDR2 SMNVEV (reference sequence). V dropped 2 bases and J dropped 4; count of bases not matched to a gene: 4. The DNA of the CDR3 is TGTGCCAGCAGTTTAGGGACTACAATCACCGGGGAGCTGTTTTTT. Translation: CASSLGTTITGELFF.

J is TRBJ2-3 and V is TRBV6-5, with 8 bases fitting TRBD1. The CDR3 has 13 residues. V lost 6 bases and J lost 5; bases outside the gene matches: 4. CDR1 is MNHEY and CDR2 is SVGAGI in the germline V gene. The CDR3 coding sequence is TGTGCCAGCAGGCCTACAGGGGGAGATACGCAGTATTTT. Translating gives CASRPTGGDTQYF.

This clone showed up just a few times. The genes are TRBV4-2 and TRBJ2-5; TRBD2 matches at 8 bases. From germline, CDR1 is LGHNA and CDR2 YNFKEQ. The CDR3 consists of 15 residues. The J segment lost 4 bases and the V segment lost 0 bases, leaving 4 bases of the junction unmatched. CDR3 sequence (DNA): TGTGCCAGCAGCCAAGATGGGCTAGCGGGAGAGACCCAGTACTTC. Residues: CASSQDGLAGETQYF.

The gene calls are TRBV6-1 and TRBJ1-4; D unclear. V was shortened by 2 bases and J by 0 bases, with 16 bases between the two germline ends. CDR3 size: 18 residues. Germline V gene data show CDR1 as MNHNS and CDR2 as SASEGT. The CDR3 DNA reads as TGTGCCAGCAGTGAATATAACAATCCCCTTGCAACTAATGAAAAACTGTTTTTT. Its protein is CASSEYNNPLATNEKLFF.

The chain recombines TRBV18 with TRBJ1-3; maybe TRBD1 (5 bases). The V and J ends lost 1 base and 3 bases respectively, with 10 bases between them. The CDR3 is 15 residues long. Germline V lookup: CDR1 KGHSH, CDR2 LQKENI. The CDR3 region is CASSPLAGNGNTIYF. CDR3 DNA sequence: TGTGCCAGCTCACCACTTGCAGGGAATGGAAACACCATATATTTT.

The rearrangement links TRBV3-1 (or the pseudogene TRBV3-2) to TRBJ1-2, with 9 positions matching TRBD1. The germline CDR1 and CDR2 sequences are LGHDT and YNNKEL (reference sequence). This CDR3 has 13 amino acids. V lost 3 bases and J lost 8; bases outside the gene matches: 4. The CDR3 sequence: CASSQGQGRGYTF. The DNA for the CDR3 is TGTGCCAGCAGCCAGGGACAGGGACGCGGCTACACCTTC.

This clone turned up a few times. The V and J genes are TRBV19 and TRBJ1-1; the match to TRBD1 covers 8 bases. From germline, CDR1 is LNHDA and CDR2 SQIVND (reference sequence). Trimming took 1 base from V and 1 from J; bases not matched to a gene: 8. The CDR3 totals 17 residues. The CDR3 loop reads CASSIVSRGRTNTEAFF. The CDR3 coding sequence is TGTGCCAGTAGTATAGTCTCCAGGGGGCGGACGAACACTGAAGCTTTCTTT.

V is TRBV6-5 and J is TRBJ2-7, with TRBD1 matching 10 bases. Germline V gene sequence: CDR1 MNHEY, CDR2 SVGAGI. V lost 7 bases to trimming and J lost 4 bases; unmatched junction nucleotides: 7. The CDR3 sequence is 14 residues long. The CDR3 DNA sequence: TGTGCCAGCAAGGGACAGGGGTACTGGTACGAGCAGTACTTC. Its translation: CASKGQGYWYEQYF.

The chain has TRBV19 and TRBJ2-7; the match to TRBD1 covers 7 bases. V trimming: 9 bases; J trimming: 4 bases; junction bases outside the gene matches: 9. Germline V gives CDR1 LNHDA, CDR2 SQIVND (reference sequence). This CDR3 contains 13 residues. CDR3 in amino acids: CASRQGNSYEQYF. The DNA of the CDR3 is TGTGCCAGCAGACAGGGCAACAGTTACGAGCAGTACTTC.

This clone has a single count. The chain uses TRBV6-5 and TRBJ1-5, with 7 bases aligning to TRBD1. There are 15 residues in the CDR3. Germline V gene sequence: CDR1 MNHEY, CDR2 SVGAGI. V lost 6 bases, J lost 0 bases, and 5 bases stayed unmatched. The CDR3 DNA reads TGTGCCAGCAGCCTCGACAGGGTTAGCAATCAGCCCCAGCATTTT. Translated, it gives CASSLDRVSNQPQHF.

The chain couples TRBV18 to TRBJ1-1; 7 nucleotides line up with TRBD1. The trim removed 3 bases at V and 3 bases at J, leaving 13 bases unmatched. The CDR3 is 17 amino acids. Germline-derived CDR1 and CDR2 are KGHSH and LQKENI. CDR3 DNA: TGTGCCAGCTCACCCTTAGGGGGCCGGTCTGGAGACACTGAAGCTTTCTTT. Protein sequence: CASSPLGGRSGDTEAFF. The variable domain in full, with the rest retrieved from reference TRBV18 and TRBJ1-1, is NAGVMQNPRHLVRRRGQEARLRCSPMKGHSHVYWYRQLPEEGLKFMVYLQKENIIDESGMPKERFSAEFPKEGPSILRIQQVVRGDSAAYFCASSPLGGRSGDTEAFFGQGTRLTVV.

The V gene is TRBV5-5, the J gene TRBJ2-2, with 8 bases lining up with TRBD1. V lost 1 base and J lost 4; bases outside the gene matches: 3. CDR1 and CDR2 from the germline V gene are SGHKS and YYEKEE (reference sequence). The CDR3 has 15 amino acids. CDR3 sequence (DNA): TGTGCCAGCAGCTTGAGGACAGGGACCACCGGGGAGCTGTTTTTT. Amino acids: CASSLRTGTTGELFF.

The chain is built from TRBV7-2 and TRBJ2-2; 8 nucleotides match TRBD1. In germline, CDR1 is SGHTA, CDR2 FQGNSA. The CDR3 has 14 residues. The J segment lost 7 bases and the V segment lost 2 bases, leaving 3 bases of the junction unmatched. The CDR3 DNA sequence: TGTGCCAGCAGCTTATACAGGGGGGACGGGGAGCTGTTTTTT. As protein: CASSLYRGDGELFF.

V usage is TRBV19 and J usage is TRBJ1-1, with no clear D. This CDR3 comprises 13 residues. The V gene's germline CDR1 is LNHDA and CDR2 SQIVND (reference sequence). V lost 4 bases to trimming and J lost 1 base, with 7 bases between them. CDR3 in amino acids: CASSTTQNTEAFF. The CDR3 nucleotides read TGTGCCAGTAGTACAACACAGAACACTGAAGCTTTCTTT.

On this clone: An end of the junction does not agree with germline; a read error may underlie this. The chain couples TRBV6-1 to TRBJ2-2; maybe TRBD2 (5 bases). The CDR3 contains 13 residues. From germline, CDR1 is MNHNS and CDR2 SASEGT. The chain's CDR3 is CASSEAYTGKLFF. In nucleotides, the CDR3 is TGTGCCAGCAGTGAAGCTTACACCGGGAAGCTGTTTTTT.

In this sample, this clone turned up a few times. The chain employs TRBV10-3 and TRBJ2-3; the D gene is possibly TRBD2 (6 bases). This CDR3 comprises 14 residues. The V end lost 7 bases, the J end lost 5 bases, and 16 bases lay between the germline ends. The germline V gene has CDR1 ENHRY and CDR2 SYGVKD. CDR3: CAIMPDSGVDTQYF. The DNA for the CDR3 is TGTGCCATCATGCCTGATAGCGGAGTAGATACGCAGTATTTT.

The table lists this clone with a count of one. The chain recombines TRBV6-5 with TRBJ1-1, with D maybe TRBD1 (5 bases). The V gene's germline CDR1 is MNHEY and CDR2 SVGAGI. CDR3 length equals 15 residues. V was trimmed by 1 base and J by 3 bases, leaving 12 bases between them. The CDR3 sequence: CASSYYDSGHTEAFF. CDR3 sequence (DNA): TGTGCCAGCAGTTACTATGACAGTGGACACACTGAAGCTTTCTTT.

In its sample, this clone was seen once. The chain carries TRBV6-5 and TRBJ2-3; D is ambiguous. Trimming removed 7 bases from V and 2 bases from J, with 4 bases in between. Looked up from germline, CDR1 is MNHEY and CDR2 is SVGAGI. The CDR3 contains 11 residues. DNA for the CDR3: TGTGCCAGCACTACCACAGATACGCAGTATTTT. Protein sequence: CASTTTDTQYF.

V and J are TRBV9 and TRBJ1-6, with 7 bases matching TRBD1. V lost 4 bases, J lost 5 bases, and 6 bases stayed unmatched. Germline V gene lookup returns CDR1 SGDLS and CDR2 YYNGEE. The CDR3 is 15 residues long. The CDR3 sequence: CASSSGGTNNSPLHF. The DNA for the CDR3 is TGTGCCAGCAGCTCAGGGGGGACCAATAATTCACCCCTCCACTTT.

The V gene is TRBV30, the J gene TRBJ2-3, with TRBD1 matching 8 bases. J gave up 6 bases and V 5 bases, and 7 bases lay outside the gene matches. There are 13 residues in the CDR3. CDR1 is GTSNPN, CDR2 SVGIG, per germline (reference sequence). CDR3 loop: CAWGTGGGDTQYF. For the CDR3, the DNA is TGTGCCTGGGGAACAGGGGGTGGGGATACGCAGTATTTT.

This chain joins TRBV6-2 or TRBV6-3 and TRBJ1-5; the D is unclear. The ends were cut back, 6 bases at V and 0 bases at J, with 9 bases in the middle. The germline V gene has CDR1 MNHEY and CDR2 SVGEGT. This CDR3 has 14 residues. CDR3 amino acids: CASSGRDSNQPQHF. Here the CDR3 DNA reads TGTGCCAGCAGCGGACGGGATAGCAATCAGCCCCAGCATTTT.

The rearrangement joins TRBV10-1 to TRBJ2-7; 9 positions match TRBD1. V shed 8 bases and J 3 bases; nucleotides not matched to a gene: 26. The germline gives CDR1 WNHNN, CDR2 SYGVQD (reference sequence). The CDR3 is 20 residues long. DNA of the CDR3: TGCGCCAGCGGCACTCCGGTTCCGGGACAGGGTTTTATTACGCACTACGAGCAGTACTTC. It yields the protein CASGTPVPGQGFITHYEQYF.

The chain links TRBV18 to TRBJ2-7; possibly TRBD1 for D (6 bases). V dropped 3 bases and J dropped 3 bases, with 18 bases sitting between them. This CDR3 is built from 16 residues. The germline gives CDR1 KGHSH, CDR2 LQKENI. The CDR3 region has the DNA TGTGCCAGCTCACCCCGGACAGCTACTTCCCTCTACGAGCAGTACTTC. Its translation is CASSPRTATSLYEQYF.

The J gene is TRBJ2-1, the V gene TRBV19; no clear D. Germline CDR1 reads LNHDA; CDR2 reads SQIVND (reference sequence). V was cut by 6 bases and J by 5 bases, with 14 bases left in between. This CDR3 is 14 amino acids long. The CDR3 protein is CASRSLNLDNEQFF. The CDR3 region has the DNA TGTGCCAGTAGGTCCCTAAACTTGGACAATGAGCAGTTCTTC.